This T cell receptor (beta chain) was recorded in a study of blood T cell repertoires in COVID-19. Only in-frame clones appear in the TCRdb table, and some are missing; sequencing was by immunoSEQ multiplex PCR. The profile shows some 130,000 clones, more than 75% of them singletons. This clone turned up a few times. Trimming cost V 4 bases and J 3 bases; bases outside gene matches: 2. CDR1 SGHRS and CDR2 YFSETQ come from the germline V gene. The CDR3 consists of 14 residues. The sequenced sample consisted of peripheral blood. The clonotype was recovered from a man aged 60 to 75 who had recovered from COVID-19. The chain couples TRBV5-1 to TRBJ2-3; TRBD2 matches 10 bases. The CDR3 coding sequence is TGCGCCAGCAGCCAGGGACTAGCGACAGATACGCAGTATTTT. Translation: CASSQGLATDTQYF.